This record covers a single T cell receptor (beta chain). A quantity of roughly 0.5 to 1 ug RNA underwent reverse transcription using random hexamers. By means of immunoSEQ multiplex PCR, TCR beta CDR3 spanning 54 Vbeta and 13 Jbeta underwent amplification. TCRdb itself ran the immunoSEQ multiplex PCR reads through MiXCR, one entry per CDR3 protein. The sample shows about 290,000 distinct CDR3 sequences, approximately 89% of them seen only once. The sample originates from a study of CD8 T cells in Susac syndrome. The CDR3 runs 16 residues. V was clipped by 4 bases and J by 0 bases; unmatched bases: 6. The germline V gene has CDR1 SGHTA and CDR2 FQGNSA. Sequencing of TCR beta, carried out with a high-throughput approach, was applied to CD8+ and CD4+ T cells from the blood. The multiple sclerosis controls consisted of treatment-naive patients with relapsing-remitting disease, either stable or active. TEMRA cells were FACS-enriched, and CD8+ and CD4+ T cells were isolated negatively.

Sequencing was carried out using CD8+ T cells from PBMCs. This clonotype was obtained from a human donor with multiple sclerosis. The chain employs TRBV7-2 and TRBJ2-3, with 8 bases lining up with TRBD2. CDR3 bases: TGTGCCAGCAGCTACTCGGGGGGGGCTAGCACAGATACGCAGTATTTT. Translating it yields CASSYSGGASTDTQYF.